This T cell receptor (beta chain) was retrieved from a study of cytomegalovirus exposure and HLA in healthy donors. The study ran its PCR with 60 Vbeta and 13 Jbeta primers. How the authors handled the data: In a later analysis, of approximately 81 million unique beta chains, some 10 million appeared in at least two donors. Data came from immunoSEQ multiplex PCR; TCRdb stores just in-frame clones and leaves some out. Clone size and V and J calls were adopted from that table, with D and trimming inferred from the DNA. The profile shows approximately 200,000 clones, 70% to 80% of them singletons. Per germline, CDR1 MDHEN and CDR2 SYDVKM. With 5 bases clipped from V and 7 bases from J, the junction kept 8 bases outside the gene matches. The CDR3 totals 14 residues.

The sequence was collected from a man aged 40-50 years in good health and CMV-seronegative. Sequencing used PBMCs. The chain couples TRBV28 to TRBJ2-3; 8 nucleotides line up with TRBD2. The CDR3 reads CASSPLAGSNTQYF. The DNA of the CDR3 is TGTGCCAGCAGTCCCTTAGCGGGATCAAATACGCAGTATTTT.